This TCR beta chain is from a study of T cell repertoires in cytomegalovirus infection. Background on the study: Through public TCR beta signatures, both CMV infection and matching HLA type were indicated. The study's findings and limits: Clonotypes of TCR beta that were HLA-C-restricted and CMV-specific dominated the ex vivo response.

This clonotype has a count of ten or more. Antigen specificity is unknown. Between the trimmed V and J ends, which lost 9 bases and 0 bases, there was a span of 14 bases. Germline values: CDR1 LNHDA, CDR2 SQIVND (reference sequence). The CDR3 sequence is 14 residues long. TCRdb recomputed calls from the reads with MiXCR, one row per CDR3 protein. Of some 900,000 distinct CDR3 sequences in the sample, approximately 32% are singletons; the top ten hold under 15%. The rearrangement joins TRBV19 to TRBJ1-1; weak D call: TRBD1 (6 bases). The TCR comes from a human donor in good health (CMV status not recorded). Some clones in this sample may be carry-over from other donors' samples. The sequencing here drew on cultured CD8+ T cells from PBMCs, taken from culture after CMV antigen stimulation. The CDR3 region is CASSIGGMNTEAFF. The CDR3 nucleotides read TGTGCCAGCAGCATAGGGGGGATGAACACTGAAGCTTTCTTT.